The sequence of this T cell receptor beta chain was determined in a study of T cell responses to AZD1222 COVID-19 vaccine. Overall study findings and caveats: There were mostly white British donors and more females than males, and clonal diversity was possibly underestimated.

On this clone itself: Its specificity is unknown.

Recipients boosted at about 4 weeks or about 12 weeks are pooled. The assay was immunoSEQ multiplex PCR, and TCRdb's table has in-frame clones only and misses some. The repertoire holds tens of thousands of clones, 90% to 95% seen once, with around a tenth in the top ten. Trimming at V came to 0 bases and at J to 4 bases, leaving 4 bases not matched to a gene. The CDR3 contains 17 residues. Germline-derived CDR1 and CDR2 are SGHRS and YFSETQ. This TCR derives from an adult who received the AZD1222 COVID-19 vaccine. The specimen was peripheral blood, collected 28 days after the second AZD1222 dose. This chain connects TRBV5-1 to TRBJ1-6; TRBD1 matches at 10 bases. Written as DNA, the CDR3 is TGCGCCAGCAGCTTGGGGGAGGACAGGGGGTATAATTCACCCCTCCACTTT. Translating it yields CASSLGEDRGYNSPLHF.